Below, 20 T cell receptor beta chains from the same sample are listed, as sequenced in a study of cytomegalovirus exposure and HLA in healthy donors. 13 Jbeta primers and 60 Vbeta primers were used for the PCR. Only in-frame clones appear in the TCRdb table, and some are missing; sequencing was by immunoSEQ multiplex PCR. The sample contains around 140,000 clones, roughly three quarters of which appear only once. The specimen was PBMCs. The source of these receptors is a woman aged 40 to 50 in good health and CMV-seronegative.

The gene calls are TRBV6-6 and TRBJ2-7; the match to TRBD1 covers 7 bases. The CDR3 covers 12 residues. V shed 8 bases, J shed 3 bases, and the junction held 4 bases outside the gene matches. Germline values: CDR1 MNHNY, CDR2 SVGAGI (reference sequence). CDR3 amino acids: CASGTDFYEQYF. DNA of the CDR3: TGTGCCAGCGGGACAGATTTCTACGAGCAGTACTTC.

This rearrangement joins TRBV19 to TRBJ2-2, with 14 bases lining up with TRBD2. V shed 3 bases and J 7 bases; nucleotides not matched to a gene: 10. There are 18 residues in the CDR3. Germline V CDR1 and CDR2: LNHDA, SQIVND (reference sequence). The CDR3 sequence: CASSIATSGGVVFGELFF. The CDR3 bases are TGTGCCAGTAGTATCGCGACTAGCGGGGGGGTGGTCTTCGGGGAGCTGTTTTTT.

V and J are TRBV6-1 and TRBJ2-7; no firm D call. Germline V gene data show CDR1 as MNHNS and CDR2 as SASEGT. This CDR3 contains 11 residues. V was pared by 5 bases and J by 4 bases, with 6 bases between. The CDR3 DNA sequence: TGTGCCAGCAGTAATCTATACGAGCAGTACTTC. The encoded protein is CASSNLYEQYF.

In regard to this clone: This specimen includes other DNA sequences encoding the same CDR3. The rearrangement joins TRBV30 to TRBJ2-3, with TRBD2 as a possible D gene (5 bases). Germline V gene lookup returns CDR1 GTSNPN and CDR2 SVGIG (reference sequence). Trimming shortened V by 0 bases and J by 6 bases, and 10 bases separated the two germline ends. The CDR3 is 13 amino acids. The CDR3 sequence: CAWSVRERDTQYF. CDR3 nucleotide sequence: TGTGCCTGGAGTGTACGGGAACGGGATACGCAGTATTTT.

This clone is a singleton in its sample. The chain employs TRBV6-1 and TRBJ1-5; D gene uncertain. From germline, CDR1 is MNHNS and CDR2 SASEGT. V dropped 6 bases and J dropped 3 bases, with 12 bases sitting between them. The CDR3 has 14 residues. DNA for the CDR3: TGTGCCAGCAGGACGGGAGCTAACAATCAGCCCCAGCATTTT. Translation: CASRTGANNQPQHF.

This clone was observed a few times. This rearrangement joins TRBV4-2 to TRBJ1-1, with 12 nucleotides matching TRBD1. Trimming cost V 4 bases and J 0 bases; bases outside gene matches: 3. Germline V gene sequence: CDR1 LGHNA, CDR2 YNFKEQ. CDR3 length equals 16 residues. CDR3 in amino acids: CASSLGTGGMNTEAFF. The CDR3 DNA follows: TGTGCCAGCAGCCTCGGGACAGGGGGCATGAACACTGAAGCTTTCTTT.

The chain joins TRBV7-9 to TRBJ1-5; TRBD1 matches 12 bases. The V gene end was trimmed by 5 bases and the J gene end by 7 bases; junction bases not matched to a gene: 3. The germline gives CDR1 SEHNR, CDR2 FQNEAQ (reference sequence). The CDR3 has 14 amino acids. CDR3 nucleotide sequence: TGTGCCAGCAGCCCCGGGACAGGGGGCCAGCCCCAGCATTTT. Translated, it gives CASSPGTGGQPQHF.

This clone was counted a few times. The genes are TRBV29-1 and TRBJ1-2; weak D call: TRBD1 (5 bases). The CDR3 extends over 11 amino acids. Germline V CDR1 and CDR2: SQVTM, ANQGSEA. CDR3 sequence reads: CSGGSGYGYTF. In DNA form, the CDR3 reads TGCAGTGGGGGGTCGGGCTATGGCTACACCTTC.

This clone was seen only a few times. The genes are TRBV5-1 and TRBJ1-2; TRBD1 might be the D (5 bases). CDR3 length: 13 amino acids. Germline V CDR1 and CDR2: SGHRS, YFSETQ. Trimming removed 6 bases at V and 6 bases at J, with 15 bases between. Here the CDR3 DNA reads TGCGCCAGCAACTGGCGGGGGAGGGATGGCTACACCTTC. Translated, it gives CASNWRGRDGYTF. Using reference TRBV5-1 and TRBJ1-2 for the parts outside the CDR3, the full variable domain is KAGVTQTPRYLIKTRGQQVTLSCSPISGHRSVSWYQQTPGQGLQFLFEYFSETQRNKGNFPGRFSGRQFSNSRSEMNVSTLELGDSALYLCASNWRGRDGYTFGSGTRLTVV.

This chain joins TRBV27 and TRBJ2-1, with D perhaps TRBD1 (5 bases). V was cut by 4 bases and J by 2 bases, with 12 bases left in between. The CDR3 contains 15 residues. The germline V gene encodes CDR1 MNHEY and CDR2 SMNVEV (reference sequence). CDR3 residues: CASSWEGQTYNEQFF. As DNA, the CDR3 is TGTGCCAGCAGTTGGGAAGGACAAACCTACAATGAGCAGTTCTTC.

The chain employs TRBV5-1 and TRBJ2-1; D may be TRBD2 (6 bases). From germline, CDR1 is SGHRS and CDR2 YFSETQ. The CDR3 is 12 residues long. V was trimmed by 1 base and J by 8 bases, leaving 7 bases between them. As DNA, the CDR3 is TGCGCCAGCAGCTTGTCTAGCGATGAGCAGTTCTTC. Translated: CASSLSSDEQFF. The whole variable domain, filled in from reference TRBV5-1 and TRBJ2-1, reads KAGVTQTPRYLIKTRGQQVTLSCSPISGHRSVSWYQQTPGQGLQFLFEYFSETQRNKGNFPGRFSGRQFSNSRSEMNVSTLELGDSALYLCASSLSSDEQFFGPGTRLTVL.

The rearrangement joins TRBV10-3 to TRBJ1-6; D may be TRBD1 (5 bases). This CDR3 contains 13 residues. V gave up 7 bases and J gave up 7 bases, with 11 bases separating them. Germline loops: CDR1 ENHRY, CDR2 SYGVKD. The CDR3 sequence: CAIMGQPNSPLHF. CDR3 nucleotide sequence: TGTGCCATCATGGGGCAGCCGAATTCACCCCTCCACTTT.

The gene calls are TRBV5-6 and TRBJ2-7; no firm D call. Germline CDR1 reads SGHDT; CDR2 reads YYEEEE. The CDR3 loop spans 13 amino acids. V shed 4 bases and J shed 3 bases, with 11 bases lying between them. CDR3 region: CASSAPQRYEQYF. CDR3 DNA sequence: TGTGCCAGCAGCGCCCCGCAGCGCTACGAGCAGTACTTC. Variable domain in full (rest from reference TRBV5-6 and TRBJ2-7): DAGVTQSPTHLIKTRGQQVTLRCSPKSGHDTVSWYQQALGQGPQFIFQYYEEEERQRGNFPDRFSGHQFPNYSSELNVNALLLGDSALYLCASSAPQRYEQYFGPGTRLTVT.

In this sample, this clone turned up once. The CDR3 here is CASSSTTSGGNTGELFF. The CDR3 DNA follows: TGTGCCAGCAGCTCCACTACTAGCGGGGGGAACACCGGGGAGCTGTTTTTT. The rearrangement joins TRBV5-4 to TRBJ2-2; 11 bases align to TRBD2. This CDR3 comprises 17 residues. Germline V gives CDR1 SGHNT, CDR2 YYREEE (reference sequence). V dropped 3 bases and J dropped 1; count of bases not matched to a gene: 5.

DNA for the CDR3: TGTGCCAGCAGTTCAAGACAGGCGGAAGCTAATGAAAAACTGTTTTTT. Amino acids: CASSSRQAEANEKLFF. V usage is TRBV27 and J usage is TRBJ1-4; D perhaps matches TRBD1 (6 bases). V was pared by 4 bases and J by 3 bases, with 15 bases between. The CDR3 runs to 16 residues. Germline loops: CDR1 MNHEY, CDR2 SMNVEV (reference sequence).

The genes are TRBV7-9 and TRBJ2-3; a possible D gene is TRBD2 (6 bases). CDR3 length: 14 residues. Germline-derived CDR1 and CDR2 are SEHNR and FQNEAQ (reference sequence). The V end lost 4 bases, the J end lost 2 bases, and 10 bases lay between the germline ends. The DNA for the CDR3 is TGTGCCAGCAGCTACAAGCGGGTCACAGATACGCAGTATTTT. Its translation: CASSYKRVTDTQYF.

CDR3 amino acids: CASALGQRGTDTQYF. CDR3 DNA: TGTGCCAGCGCCCTGGGACAGAGGGGGACAGATACGCAGTATTTT. The rearrangement uses TRBV6-1 and TRBJ2-3; TRBD1 matches at 7 bases. The CDR3 spans 15 residues. Germline values: CDR1 MNHNS, CDR2 SASEGT. V lost 8 bases to trimming and J lost 3 bases; unmatched junction nucleotides: 11.

The V call is TRBV7-9, the J call TRBJ1-2; D may be TRBD1 (5 bases). The CDR3 spans 14 residues. V was trimmed by 4 bases and J by 7 bases, leaving 16 bases between them. In germline, CDR1 is SEHNR, CDR2 FQNEAQ (reference sequence). The CDR3 DNA is TGTGCCAGCAGCTCGGGAGCAGGGCACGGTGGCTACACCTTC. It encodes CASSSGAGHGGYTF.

This chain uses TRBV6-5 with TRBJ2-3; D remains ambiguous. Germline-derived CDR1 and CDR2 are MNHEY and SVGAGI. The CDR3 covers 15 residues. Between the trimmed V and J ends, which lost 6 bases and 0 bases, there was a span of 13 bases. CDR3 DNA sequence: TGTGCCAGCAGCCGACTTGGTGCCAGCACAGATACGCAGTATTTT. Encoded protein: CASSRLGASTDTQYF.

The rearrangement joins TRBV2 to TRBJ2-7, with D unresolved. Germline loops: CDR1 SNHLY, CDR2 FYNNEI. The V end lost 5 bases, the J end lost 3 bases, and 5 bases lay between the germline ends. This CDR3 comprises 11 residues. The CDR3 protein is CASSINYEQYF. The CDR3 bases are TGTGCCAGCAGTATTAACTACGAGCAGTACTTC.